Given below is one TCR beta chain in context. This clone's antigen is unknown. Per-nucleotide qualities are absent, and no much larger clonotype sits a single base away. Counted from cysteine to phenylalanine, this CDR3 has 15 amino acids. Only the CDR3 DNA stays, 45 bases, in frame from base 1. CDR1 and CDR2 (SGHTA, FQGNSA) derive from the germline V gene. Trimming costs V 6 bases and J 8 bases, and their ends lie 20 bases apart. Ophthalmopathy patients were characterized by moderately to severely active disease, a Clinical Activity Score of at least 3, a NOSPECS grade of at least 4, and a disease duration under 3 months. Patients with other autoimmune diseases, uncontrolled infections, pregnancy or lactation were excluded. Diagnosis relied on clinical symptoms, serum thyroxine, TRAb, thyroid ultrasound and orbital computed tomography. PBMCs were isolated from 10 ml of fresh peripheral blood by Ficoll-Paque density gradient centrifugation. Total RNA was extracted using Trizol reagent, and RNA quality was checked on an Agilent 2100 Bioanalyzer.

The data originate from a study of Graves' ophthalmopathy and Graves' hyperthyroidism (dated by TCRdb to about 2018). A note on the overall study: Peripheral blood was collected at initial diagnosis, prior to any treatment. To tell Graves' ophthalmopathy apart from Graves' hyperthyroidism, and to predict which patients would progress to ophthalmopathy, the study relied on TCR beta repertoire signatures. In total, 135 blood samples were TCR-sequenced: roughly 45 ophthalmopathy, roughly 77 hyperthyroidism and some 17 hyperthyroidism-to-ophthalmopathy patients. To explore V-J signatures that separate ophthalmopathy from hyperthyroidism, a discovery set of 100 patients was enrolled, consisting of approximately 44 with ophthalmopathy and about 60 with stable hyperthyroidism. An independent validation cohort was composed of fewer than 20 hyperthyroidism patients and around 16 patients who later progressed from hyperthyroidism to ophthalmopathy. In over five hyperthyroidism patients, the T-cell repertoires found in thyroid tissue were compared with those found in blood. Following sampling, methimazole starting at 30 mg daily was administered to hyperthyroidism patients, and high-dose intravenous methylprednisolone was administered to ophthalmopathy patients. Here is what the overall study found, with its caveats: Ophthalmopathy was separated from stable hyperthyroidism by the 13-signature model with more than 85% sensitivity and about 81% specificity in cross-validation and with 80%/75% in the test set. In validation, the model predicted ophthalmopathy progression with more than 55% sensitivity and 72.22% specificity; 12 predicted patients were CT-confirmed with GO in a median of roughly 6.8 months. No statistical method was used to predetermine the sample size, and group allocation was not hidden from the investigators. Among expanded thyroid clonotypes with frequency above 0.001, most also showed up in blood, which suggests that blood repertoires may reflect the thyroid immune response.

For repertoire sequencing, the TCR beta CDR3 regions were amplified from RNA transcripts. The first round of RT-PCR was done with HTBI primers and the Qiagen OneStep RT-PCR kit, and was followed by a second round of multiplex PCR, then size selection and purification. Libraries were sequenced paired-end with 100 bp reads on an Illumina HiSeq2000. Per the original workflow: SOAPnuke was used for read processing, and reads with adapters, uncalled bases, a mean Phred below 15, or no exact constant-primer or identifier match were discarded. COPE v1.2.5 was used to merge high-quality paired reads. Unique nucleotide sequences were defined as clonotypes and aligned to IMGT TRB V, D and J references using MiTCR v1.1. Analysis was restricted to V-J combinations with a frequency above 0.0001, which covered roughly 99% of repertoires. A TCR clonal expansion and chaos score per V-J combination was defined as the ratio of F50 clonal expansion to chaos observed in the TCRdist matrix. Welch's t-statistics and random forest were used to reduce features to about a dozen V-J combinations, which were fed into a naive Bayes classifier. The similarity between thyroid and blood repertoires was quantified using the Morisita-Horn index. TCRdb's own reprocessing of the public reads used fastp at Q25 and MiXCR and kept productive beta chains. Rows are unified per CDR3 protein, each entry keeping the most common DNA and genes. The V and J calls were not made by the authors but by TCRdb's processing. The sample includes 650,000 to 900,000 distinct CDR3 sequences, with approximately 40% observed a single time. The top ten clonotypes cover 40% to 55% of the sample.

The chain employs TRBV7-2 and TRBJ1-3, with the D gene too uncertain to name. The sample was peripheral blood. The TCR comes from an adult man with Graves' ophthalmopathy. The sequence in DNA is TGTGCCAGCAGGAGCGTCAGATCTCCAGGCTACACCATATATTTT. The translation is CASRSVRSPGYTIYF.